This TCR beta chain stems from a study of CD8+ T cells in alopecia areata. Study-wide points: Uncertainty about whether baseline CD8+ expansion is linked to response remains, with one nonresponder. Significant decreases in scalp clonality and expanded CD8+ clones followed tofacitinib treatment. Mice showed clearer TCR sharing than patients did, a gap that was possibly HLA-related.

Investigators isolated RNA and reverse transcribed it into cDNA to act as the sequencing template. Profiled with immunoSEQ multiplex PCR; TCRdb holds only in-frame clones, not every one. The profile covers approximately 220,000 clones, with approximately 38% appearing a single time and roughly 0.5% taken by the ten largest. The CDR3 loop spans 17 amino acids. Germline lookup yields CDR1 MGHDK and CDR2 SYGVNS. With V trimmed by 4 bases and J by 4 bases, 10 bases remained unmatched. Stated treatment: oral pan-JAK inhibitor, 5-10 mg twice daily. PBMC-derived CD4+ and CD8+ T cells were sorted. This clone was found a few times. Its specificity is not known.

The source was CD4+ T cells sorted from blood, collected between weeks 30 and 35, from a patient treated with tofacitinib. The V gene is TRBV25-1, the J gene TRBJ2-3; 11 bases fit TRBD2. This TCR derives from a human donor with alopecia areata. For the CDR3, the DNA is TGTGCCAGCAGTGGCCCGAGACTAGCGGGGACCCCAGATACGCAGTATTTT. Amino acids: CASSGPRLAGTPDTQYF. Full variable domain (rest looked up from reference TRBV25-1 and TRBJ2-3): EADIYQTPRYLVIGTGKKITLECSQTMGHDKMYWYQQDPGMELHLIHYSYGVNSTEKGDLSSESTVSRIRTEHFPLTLESARPSHTSQYLCASSGPRLAGTPDTQYFGPGTRLTVL.